The text below deals with one TCR beta chain. Antigen: not known. For ophthalmopathy patients, the Clinical Activity Score was at least 3 and the NOSPECS grade at least 4; duration was under 3 months. About 10 ml of fresh peripheral blood supplied the PBMCs. Germline V gene lookup returns CDR1 SGHTA and CDR2 FQGTGA. Trimming shortened V by 8 bases and J by 7 bases, and 19 bases separated the two germline ends. The CDR3 is made up of 14 amino acids. Using RNA transcripts as the source, TCR beta CDR3 regions were amplified. The HTBI primer set drove a first-round RT-PCR of the TCR CDR3. TCRdb reprocessed the multiplex PCR reads via MiXCR and lists one record per CDR3 protein. The sample comprises 400,000 or so distinct CDR3 sequences, 11% to 15% of which are singletons, and over 25% rests with the top ten. The data are from a study of T cells in Graves' hyperthyroidism and ophthalmopathy. Background on the study: The blood sample was taken at first diagnosis, before treatment began.

Findings of the study overall: Blood also showed most of the thyroid clonotypes that were expanded above 0.001.

The sequence was collected from a man aged 45 to 65 with Graves' ophthalmopathy. Material for sequencing was blood. This chain connects TRBV7-3 to TRBJ2-3, with D maybe TRBD2 (5 bases). The CDR3: CASSPLRAPHTQYF. CDR3 sequence (DNA): TGTGCCAGCTCCCCTTTGCGGGCTCCCCATACGCAGTATTTT.